This T cell receptor beta chain is from a study of shared clonotypes between healthy human individuals. Cells designated naive CD8 were CD45RO-negative and were positively selected for CCR7, with terminally differentiated effector memory CD45RA+ cells excluded. Only in-frame clones appear in the TCRdb table, and some are missing; sequencing was by immunoSEQ multiplex PCR. The sample lists around 2,100,000 clones; approximately 94% were seen once. Concerning this clone: The same CDR3 also results from other DNA sequences found in this sample.

The V gene lost 3 bases and the J gene lost 1 base, with 8 bases spanning the gap. The germline CDR1 and CDR2 sequences are SGHRS and YFSETQ. The CDR3 is made up of 13 amino acids. This clonotype was obtained from a man aged 18 to 35 in good health. The J gene is TRBJ2-7, the V gene TRBV5-1, with a weak D call TRBD1 (5 bases). The sample consisted of naive CD8+ T cells sorted from blood. CDR3 sequence: CASSYGQSYEQYF. The CDR3 DNA reads as TGCGCCAGCAGCTACGGACAATCCTACGAGCAGTACTTC.